Included here is one T cell receptor beta chain sequence, with context. The age range of participants was about 18 to 89 years, with residence in about two dozen US areas. The method was immunoSEQ multiplex PCR; TCRdb's version includes in-frame clones alone and lacks a portion of them. The sample records about 200,000 clones, about nine tenths being singletons. The sample is drawn from a study of blood T cell repertoires in COVID-19. Germline CDR1 is SGDLS and CDR2 is YYNGEE. V gave up 0 bases and J gave up 6 bases; unmatched junction bases: 17. The CDR3 covers 19 residues. The receptor's source is a woman in her thirties who had recovered from COVID-19. Sequencing was carried out using PBMCs or T cells enriched from blood (not recorded which). This sequence joins TRBV9 and TRBJ2-3, with 9 bases aligning to TRBD2. The CDR3 spells CASSVEGGRAFGSADTQYF. CDR3 bases: TGTGCCAGCAGCGTAGAAGGCGGGAGGGCCTTTGGAAGTGCGGATACGCAGTATTTT. The whole variable domain, filled in from reference TRBV9 and TRBJ2-3, reads DSGVTQTPKHLITATGQRVTLRCSPRSGDLSVYWYQQSLDQGLQFLIQYYNGEERAKGNILERFSAQQFPDLHSELNLSSLELGDSALYFCASSVEGGRAFGSADTQYFGPGTRLTVL.